The next 23 T cell receptor beta chains were all read from a single sample in a study of shared clonotypes between healthy human individuals. Some clones are missing from TCRdb's copy, which holds only in-frame ones; the method was immunoSEQ multiplex PCR. The sample consists of some 550,000 clones, roughly 97% of them appearing once. Source material: naive CD4+ T cells sorted from blood. Subset reported: CD45RA+ positively selected. The receptors shown here come from a woman in her twenties or thirties in good health.

V usage is TRBV7-9 and J usage is TRBJ1-3; no clear D gene. This CDR3 has 12 residues. Trimming removed 5 bases at V and 9 bases at J, with 11 bases between. The V gene's germline CDR1 is SEHNR and CDR2 FQNEAQ (reference sequence). CDR3 in DNA: TGTGCCAGCAGCGTGGTCTTGGGCACCATATATTTT. Translation: CASSVVLGTIYF.

This chain uses TRBV4-2 with TRBJ2-3, with 8 bases identical to TRBD1. The CDR3 contains 16 residues. Germline lookup yields CDR1 LGHNA and CDR2 YNFKEQ. V shed 0 bases, J shed 10 bases, and the junction held 12 bases outside the gene matches. The CDR3 reads CASSQEGQDPRGAQYF. The CDR3 coding sequence is TGTGCCAGCAGCCAAGAGGGACAGGACCCGAGGGGTGCGCAGTATTTT.

The chain joins TRBV28 to TRBJ1-4, with 8 positions matching TRBD1. CDR3 length: 14 amino acids. Germline CDR1 is MDHEN and CDR2 is SYDVKM. V shed 7 bases, J shed 6 bases, and the junction held 7 bases outside the gene matches. The CDR3 DNA reads as TGTGCCAGCATCCCCCCAGGGGGCGATGAAAAACTGTTTTTT. It is translated as CASIPPGGDEKLFF.

Of note for this clone: Other DNA sequences of this sample code for an identical CDR3. The genes are TRBV2 and TRBJ2-7; possibly TRBD2 for D (6 bases). The V end was cut by 2 bases, the J end by 0 bases, with 8 bases between. The CDR3 has 14 amino acids. CDR1 and CDR2 (germline): SNHLY, FYNNEI. CDR3 sequence reads: CASSERTNSYEQYF. The CDR3 region has the DNA TGTGCCAGCAGTGAAAGGACTAACTCCTACGAGCAGTACTTC.

In this sample, this clone turned up once. The chain recombines TRBV2 with TRBJ2-7, with a weak D call TRBD2 (5 bases). V was pared by 2 bases and J by 3 bases, with 11 bases between. The CDR3 runs 14 residues. Germline V gene lookup returns CDR1 SNHLY and CDR2 FYNNEI. Here the CDR3 DNA reads TGTGCCAGCAGTGAACGGGGAGAGAGCTACGAGCAGTACTTC. This gives the protein CASSERGESYEQYF. Full variable domain (remainder filled in from reference TRBV2 and TRBJ2-7): EPEVTQTPSHQVTQMGQEVILRCVPISNHLYFYWYRQILGQKVEFLVSFYNNEISEKSEIFDDQFSVERPDGSNFTLKIRSTKLEDSAMYFCASSERGESYEQYFGPGTRLTVT.

The chain is built from TRBV11-2 and TRBJ1-4; D remains unclear. The CDR3 spans 14 residues. V was clipped by 7 bases and J by 5 bases, with 14 bases between them. The germline CDR1 and CDR2 sequences are SGHAT and FQNNGV. DNA of the CDR3: TGTGCCAGCACCCCGGGTTTTGGGAATGAAAAACTGTTTTTT. As protein: CASTPGFGNEKLFF.

This clone has a single count. The rearrangement links TRBV9 to TRBJ1-2; no reliable D call. Germline values: CDR1 SGDLS, CDR2 YYNGEE. CDR3 length equals 11 residues. Trimming pared 2 bases from V and 9 bases from J, leaving 8 bases between. CDR3 residues: CASSVNRRYTF. The CDR3 bases are TGTGCCAGCAGCGTTAATAGGCGCTACACCTTC. The complete variable domain, with remaining parts taken from reference TRBV9 and TRBJ1-2, reads DSGVTQTPKHLITATGQRVTLRCSPRSGDLSVYWYQQSLDQGLQFLIQYYNGEERAKGNILERFSAQQFPDLHSELNLSSLELGDSALYFCASSVNRRYTFGSGTRLTVV.

The chain links TRBV5-1 to TRBJ2-2; D gene uncertain. CDR3 length equals 14 residues. Germline V gene sequence: CDR1 SGHRS, CDR2 YFSETQ. Trimming shortened V by 9 bases and J by 2 bases, and 14 bases separated the two germline ends. CDR3 sequence: CATRRGTNTGELFF. The CDR3, as DNA: TGCGCCACACGGAGAGGAACTAACACCGGGGAGCTGTTTTTT.

This clone appeared a single time. The chain joins TRBV7-9 to TRBJ2-1; 9 nucleotides line up with TRBD1. Germline values: CDR1 SEHNR, CDR2 FQNEAQ (reference sequence). The length of the CDR3 is 16 residues. Trimming at V came to 4 bases and at J to 7 bases, leaving 11 bases not matched to a gene. In nucleotides, the CDR3 is TGTGCCAGCAGCTCAACCGGGACAGGGAATACAAATGAGCAGTTCTTC. Translation: CASSSTGTGNTNEQFF.

This chain uses TRBV28 with TRBJ1-3; no clear D. V gave up 2 bases and J gave up 0 bases, with 8 bases separating them. Germline CDR1 reads MDHEN; CDR2 reads SYDVKM. This CDR3 is 15 amino acids long. The CDR3 protein is CASSLVRYSGNTIYF. As DNA, the CDR3 is TGTGCCAGCAGTTTAGTACGCTACTCTGGAAACACCATATATTTT.

V gene TRBV7-7 combines with J gene TRBJ2-3; 9 bases map to TRBD1. Trimming at V came to 4 bases and at J to 4 bases, leaving 3 bases not matched to a gene. Germline-derived CDR1 and CDR2 are SSHAT and FNYEAQ (reference sequence). This CDR3 is 14 amino acids long. CDR3 protein: CASSSRTGADTQYF. CDR3 in DNA: TGTGCCAGCAGCTCGAGGACAGGGGCAGATACGCAGTATTTT.

The CDR3 loop reads CASSLAVGSTVRRGNTIYF. In nucleotides, the CDR3 is TGTGCCAGCAGCTTGGCGGTAGGTTCGACAGTACGTCGTGGAAACACCATATATTTT. The chain has TRBV5-5 and TRBJ1-3; maybe TRBD1 (5 bases). Germline CDR1 is SGHKS and CDR2 is YYEKEE (reference sequence). The length of the CDR3 is 19 residues. Trimming pared 0 bases from V and 3 bases from J, leaving 22 bases between.

The chain has TRBV11-2 and TRBJ2-5, with 7 nucleotides matching TRBD2. The CDR3 spans 15 residues. Per germline, CDR1 SGHAT and CDR2 FQNNGV. After removal of 5 bases from V and 5 bases from J, the junction contained 11 bases not matched to a gene. CDR3 bases: TGTGCCAGCAGCCGCGATGGGACTATTGGGGAGACCCAGTACTTC. The encoded protein is CASSRDGTIGETQYF.

J is TRBJ1-1 and V is TRBV7-9; possibly TRBD1 for D (5 bases). CDR3 length: 16 residues. Germline lookup yields CDR1 SEHNR and CDR2 FQNEAQ (reference sequence). Trimming removed 5 bases at V and 1 base at J, with 17 bases between. The CDR3 DNA reads as TGTGCCAGCAGCCCAGCAGGGTATCGCCCGAACACTGAAGCTTTCTTT. Its protein product is CASSPAGYRPNTEAFF.

This chain links TRBV10-1 with TRBJ2-7, with 9 bases matching TRBD1. There are 14 residues in the CDR3. Germline assignment: CDR1 WNHNN and CDR2 SYGVQD (reference sequence). Losses at the gene ends were 6 bases for V and 3 bases for J; bases not matched to a gene: 6. For the CDR3, the DNA is TGCGCCAGCAGCGCCGGGACAGGGAACTACGAGCAGTACTTC. Its protein product is CASSAGTGNYEQYF.

This clone was counted once. The chain recombines TRBV10-1 with TRBJ2-1, with 14 bases lining up with TRBD2. CDR3 length: 17 amino acids. Germline lookup yields CDR1 WNHNN and CDR2 SYGVQD (reference sequence). J lost 4 bases, V lost 5 bases, and 7 bases had no gene match. Here the CDR3 reads CASSPTSGRAWYNEQFF. DNA of the CDR3: TGCGCCAGCAGTCCGACTAGCGGGAGGGCATGGTACAATGAGCAGTTCTTC.

This chain uses TRBV6-5 with TRBJ1-3; the D is unclear. V was shortened by 0 bases and J by 0 bases, with 9 bases between the two germline ends. CDR3 length: 16 amino acids. Germline V gives CDR1 MNHEY, CDR2 SVGAGI. CDR3 coding DNA: TGTGCCAGCAGTTACTCGAGTGGCGCCTCTGGAAACACCATATATTTT. This translates into CASSYSSGASGNTIYF.

Turning to this clone: This specimen includes other DNA sequences encoding the same CDR3. CDR3 nucleotide sequence: TGTGCCAGCAGTTTATCTGGTACAGATACGCAGTATTTT. Amino acid sequence: CASSLSGTDTQYF. The J gene is TRBJ2-3, the V gene TRBV28; D unresolved. The V gene lost 1 base and the J gene lost 3 bases, with 5 bases spanning the gap. The germline gives CDR1 MDHEN, CDR2 SYDVKM. The CDR3 spans 13 residues.

The genes are TRBV2 and TRBJ2-7, with D possibly being TRBD1 or TRBD2 (5 bases each). V dropped 3 bases and J dropped 2 bases, with 8 bases sitting between them. Per germline, CDR1 SNHLY and CDR2 FYNNEI. The CDR3 has 13 residues. CDR3 DNA: TGTGCCAGCAGTGAGGGGACGGCCTACGAGCAGTACTTC. Translated: CASSEGTAYEQYF.

The chain combines TRBV6-5 with TRBJ1-2; 8 positions agree with TRBD1. The CDR3 spans 15 residues. Germline loops: CDR1 MNHEY, CDR2 SVGAGI. Trimming at V came to 2 bases and at J to 0 bases, leaving 2 bases not matched to a gene. The CDR3 protein is CASSYKGQANYGYTF. The CDR3 nucleotides are TGTGCCAGCAGTTACAAGGGACAGGCTAACTATGGCTACACCTTC.

The V call is TRBV28, the J call TRBJ2-3; D uncertain. Germline CDR1 is MDHEN and CDR2 is SYDVKM. The CDR3 contains 12 residues. The V gene lost 5 bases and the J gene lost 6 bases, with 9 bases spanning the gap. CDR3 residues: CASSPSGDTQYF. The CDR3 DNA follows: TGTGCCAGCAGTCCCTCCGGGGATACGCAGTATTTT.

The gene calls are TRBV7-8 and TRBJ2-5; maybe TRBD2 (5 bases). Trimming took 5 bases from V and 0 from J, leaving 10 bases between them. The CDR3 runs 14 residues. Germline lookup yields CDR1 SGHVS and CDR2 FQNEAQ. The CDR3 region is CASSPRGNQETQYF. The CDR3, as DNA: TGTGCCAGCAGCCCCCGGGGTAACCAAGAGACCCAGTACTTC.

This chain links TRBV29-1 with TRBJ2-7; D remains ambiguous. This CDR3 has 11 amino acids. V gave up 6 bases and J gave up 3 bases, with 9 bases separating them. Germline assignment: CDR1 SQVTM and CDR2 ANQGSEA. The CDR3: CSVQRDYEQYF. The CDR3 DNA reads TGCAGCGTCCAACGAGACTACGAGCAGTACTTC.